The rows below give T cell receptor beta chains drawn from one sample of a study of identical twins. TCRdb reprocessed the 5' RACE reads with MiXCR, giving one entry per CDR3 protein. The sample yields fewer than 650,000 distinct CDR3 sequences, 7.1% seen once. The sample also formed part of further work on yellow fever vaccine responses in identical twins.

What was sequenced was PBMCs. These receptors originate from a woman younger than 30 in good health. CDR3s include the opening cysteine and the closing phenylalanine or tryptophan. D genes are given only for firm matches. The size entry is marked missing in some rows and otherwise reads once, few, many or a size class.

D	size	V	J	CDR3	DNA
NA	many	TRBV20-1	TRBJ2-2	CSASVQSRELFF	TGCAGTGCTAGTGTTCAAAGCCGGGAGCTGTTTTTT
TRBD2	NA	TRBV13	TRBJ2-7	CASSAVRGSASTEQYF	TGTGCCAGCAGCGCCGTACGCGGGAGCGCAAGTACAGAGCAGTACTTC
TRBD2	few	TRBV24-1	TRBJ2-1	CATSDSLLAGGSYNEQFF	TGTGCCACCAGTGATTCCCTACTAGCGGGAGGGTCCTACAATGAGCAGTTCTTC
TRBD2	few	TRBV20-1	TRBJ2-1	CCAPTSGWFSYNEQFF	TGCTGTGCACCGACTAGCGGGTGGTTCTCCTACAATGAGCAGTTCTTC
TRBD1	many	TRBV6-5	TRBJ2-2	CASSYLGTGSGGELFF	TGTGCCAGCAGTTACCTCGGGACAGGATCGGGCGGGGAGCTGTTTTTT
NA	NA	TRBV20-1	TRBJ2-3	CSEGKDSTDTQYF	TGCAGTGAGGGAAAGGACTCCACAGATACGCAGTATTTT
NA	many	TRBV5-1	TRBJ2-1	CASSRISYNEQFF	TGCGCCAGCAGTAGAATATCCTACAATGAGCAGTTCTTC
NA	NA	TRBV11-2	TRBJ2-7	CASSLQRNYEQYF	TGTGCCAGCAGCTTACAGCGGAACTACGAGCAGTACTTC
NA	NA	TRBV10-3	TRBJ2-1	CAITPGRDNEQFF	TGTGCCATCACCCCTGGACGGGACAATGAGCAGTTCTTC
NA	NA	TRBV5-6	TRBJ2-6	CARERGYVLTF	TGTGCCAGAGAAAGGGGGTACGTCCTGACTTTC
NA	many	TRBV9	TRBJ2-2	CASSVGGISAGELFF	TGTGCCAGCAGCGTAGGTGGGATCTCCGCCGGGGAGCTGTTTTTT
TRBD1	few	TRBV6-5	TRBJ2-5	CASSYAGQGKPGETQYF	TGTGCCAGCAGTTACGCCGGACAGGGCAAGCCCGGGGAGACCCAGTACTTC
TRBD1	few	TRBV29-1	TRBJ2-1	CSVDQTGGSYNEQFF	TGCAGCGTTGACCAGACAGGGGGGTCCTACAATGAGCAGTTCTTC
TRBD1	NA	TRBV28	TRBJ2-1	CASSGTVGKNEQFF	TGTGCCAGCAGTGGGACAGTAGGGAAGAATGAGCAGTTCTTC
TRBD1	NA	TRBV28	TRBJ2-7	CASRPDRVAGEQYF	TGTGCCAGCAGACCCGACAGGGTCGCCGGCGAGCAGTACTTC
TRBD2	NA	TRBV2	TRBJ2-3	CASSELGGLSPGDTQYF	TGTGCCAGCAGTGAATTGGGGGGACTATCTCCGGGAGATACGCAGTATTTT
TRBD1	NA	TRBV6-1	TRBJ2-2	CASSEQGAHTGELFF	TGTGCCAGCAGTGAACAGGGGGCGCACACCGGGGAGCTGTTTTTT
NA	few	TRBV24-1	TRBJ2-1	CATSESSKSYNEQFF	TGTGCCACCAGTGAGTCTAGCAAGTCCTACAATGAGCAGTTCTTC
TRBD1	many	TRBV12-3/TRBV12-4	TRBJ1-2	CASSPGGYYGYTF	TGTGCCAGCAGTCCAGGGGGCTACTATGGCTACACCTTC
TRBD2	many	TRBV20-1	TRBJ2-1	CSALTSGGYNEQFF	TGCAGTGCTCTGACTAGCGGGGGCTACAATGAGCAGTTCTTC
TRBD1	few	TRBV6-1	TRBJ1-1	CASTVRYRGRATEAFF	TGTGCCAGCACCGTACGGTACAGGGGCAGAGCCACTGAAGCTTTCTTT
NA	NA	TRBV6-1	TRBJ1-4	CASSDLQGLGELFF	TGTGCCAGCAGCGATCTACAGGGTCTTGGTGAACTGTTTTTT
NA	NA	TRBV24-1	TRBJ2-7	CATSPPFRYRDTYEQYF	TGTGCCACCAGCCCCCCCTTCAGGTATAGGGATACCTACGAGCAGTACTTC
NA	many	TRBV2	TRBJ2-6	CATKLTGSGANVLTF	TGTGCCACCAAACTGACAGGCTCCGGGGCCAACGTCCTGACTTTC
NA	many	TRBV29-1	TRBJ1-2	CSALGQTNYGYTF	TGCAGCGCCCTGGGGCAGACCAACTATGGCTACACCTTC
TRBD2	few	TRBV7-8	TRBJ2-5	CASSYHSGEQTQYF	TGTGCCAGCAGCTATCATAGCGGGGAACAGACCCAGTACTTC
TRBD1	NA	TRBV12-3/TRBV12-4	TRBJ2-1	CAQRLRGHNEQFF	TGTGCTCAAAGGTTGAGGGGGCACAATGAGCAGTTCTTC
NA	NA	TRBV7-3	TRBJ2-7	CASSSQAAPQNEQYF	TGTGCCAGCAGCTCCCAGGCGGCGCCCCAGAACGAGCAGTACTTC
NA	NA	TRBV20-1	TRBJ1-5	CSAGRINQPQHF	TGCAGTGCGGGGCGGATCAATCAGCCCCAGCATTTT
NA	few	TRBV4-1	TRBJ2-1	CASSPDWSSYNEQFF	TGCGCCAGCAGCCCGGACTGGAGCTCCTACAATGAGCAGTTCTTC
NA	many	TRBV7-8	TRBJ1-5	CASSFPGSNQPQHF	TGTGCCAGCAGCTTCCCGGGGAGCAATCAGCCCCAGCATTTT
NA	many	TRBV12-3/TRBV12-4	TRBJ1-1	CASTHPGPTEAFF	TGTGCCAGCACCCATCCGGGGCCAACTGAAGCTTTCTTT
TRBD1	NA	TRBV29-1	TRBJ2-2	CSSRTGANTGELFF	TGCAGCTCGAGGACAGGGGCAAACACCGGGGAGCTGTTTTTT
NA	many	TRBV7-6	TRBJ2-3	CASSLGNTQYF	TGTGCCAGCAGCTTAGGCAATACGCAGTATTTT
NA	few	TRBV20-1	TRBJ1-2	CSARGGTTNYGYTF	TGCAGTGCTAGAGGTGGGACGACTAACTATGGCTACACCTTC
TRBD1	NA	TRBV6-1	TRBJ1-5	CASRGQGYNQPQHF	TGTGCCAGCAGGGGACAGGGGTACAATCAGCCCCAGCATTTT
NA	few	TRBV5-5	TRBJ2-7	CASSWWDRSYEQYF	TGTGCCAGCAGCTGGTGGGACCGATCCTACGAGCAGTACTTC
NA	many	TRBV12-3/TRBV12-4	TRBJ2-3	CASSFLAGTDTQYF	TGTGCCAGCAGTTTCCTAGCTGGCACAGATACGCAGTATTTT
NA	many	TRBV12-3/TRBV12-4	TRBJ1-6	CASSNPPANLALHF	TGTGCCAGCAGTAATCCCCCCGCGAATTTAGCCCTCCACTTT
TRBD1	NA	TRBV9	TRBJ1-1	CASSASTGGNTEAFF	TGTGCCAGCAGCGCCTCAACAGGGGGGAACACTGAAGCTTTCTTT
NA	NA	TRBV12-3/TRBV12-4	TRBJ2-2	CASSLRSVGRDTGELFF	TGTGCCAGCAGCCTTAGGAGCGTAGGAAGGGACACCGGGGAGCTGTTTTTT
NA	NA	TRBV29-1	TRBJ1-4	CSVDLGLGPTNEKLFF	TGCAGCGTTGACTTGGGTTTGGGGCCGACTAATGAAAAACTGTTTTTT
NA	NA	TRBV6-5	TRBJ2-1	CASSYPGVGEQFF	TGTGCCAGCAGTTACCCGGGGGTTGGTGAGCAGTTCTTC
TRBD2	few	TRBV5-1	TRBJ2-1	CASSLAGGRAPSSYNEQFF	TGCGCCAGCAGCTTGGCCGGCGGGAGGGCCCCGAGCTCCTACAATGAGCAGTTCTTC
TRBD1	few	TRBV11-2	TRBJ1-5	CASSFGAGGAGLDQPQHF	TGTGCCAGCAGCTTTGGGGCAGGGGGCGCAGGTTTGGATCAGCCCCAGCATTTT
TRBD1	many	TRBV5-1	TRBJ1-1	CASSGRDRVGEAFF	TGCGCCAGCAGCGGCCGGGACAGGGTGGGAGAAGCTTTCTTT
NA	NA	TRBV7-6	TRBJ2-1	CASSLVSGASVNEQFF	TGTGCCAGCAGCTTAGTATCGGGAGCCTCCGTCAATGAGCAGTTCTTC
NA	few	TRBV7-9	TRBJ1-1	CASSTTGTRAEAFF	TGTGCCAGCAGCACCACCGGGACGCGGGCTGAAGCTTTCTTT
NA	NA	TRBV10-3	TRBJ2-7	CAISLGSYEQYF	TGTGCCATCAGCCTTGGCTCCTACGAGCAGTACTTC
NA	many	TRBV7-2	TRBJ2-2	CASSAPGTGELFF	TGTGCCAGCAGCGCCCCGGGGACCGGGGAGCTGTTTTTT
TRBD1	many	TRBV29-1	TRBJ2-7	CSVRTGDYEQYF	TGCAGCGTTAGGACAGGGGACTACGAGCAGTACTTC
NA	few	TRBV6-1	TRBJ2-7	CASSLGGSPSYEQYF	TGTGCCAGCAGTCTAGGGGGGTCCCCCTCCTACGAGCAGTACTTC
NA	few	TRBV29-1	TRBJ2-4	CSAMTVVRLAKNIQYF	TGCAGCGCCATGACAGTTGTACGCTTAGCCAAAAACATTCAGTACTTC
TRBD1	many	TRBV6-5	TRBJ2-2	CASSYSALRTGEGTGELFF	TGTGCCAGCAGTTACAGTGCTCTAAGGACAGGGGAAGGGACCGGGGAGCTGTTTTTT
TRBD2	many	TRBV18	TRBJ2-1	CASSLRGLATSSYNEQFF	TGTGCCAGCTCACTAAGGGGACTAGCCACGAGCTCCTACAATGAGCAGTTCTTC
TRBD2	NA	TRBV7-2	TRBJ2-1	CASTRGESYNEQFF	TGTGCCAGCACCCGGGGGGAGTCCTACAATGAGCAGTTCTTC
NA	many	TRBV7-8	TRBJ2-3	CASSFNGLNTQYF	TGTGCCAGCAGCTTTAACGGCCTAAATACGCAGTATTTT
TRBD1	few	TRBV5-1	TRBJ2-5	CASSFQGVPAETQYF	TGCGCCAGCAGCTTTCAGGGGGTACCTGCGGAGACCCAGTACTTC
TRBD2	NA	TRBV5-1	TRBJ2-3	CASSSGGMPDTQYF	TGCGCCAGCAGCTCGGGGGGGATGCCAGATACGCAGTATTTT
NA	NA	TRBV25-1	TRBJ1-5	CASTTNNQPQHF	TGTGCCAGCACTACTAACAATCAGCCCCAGCATTTT